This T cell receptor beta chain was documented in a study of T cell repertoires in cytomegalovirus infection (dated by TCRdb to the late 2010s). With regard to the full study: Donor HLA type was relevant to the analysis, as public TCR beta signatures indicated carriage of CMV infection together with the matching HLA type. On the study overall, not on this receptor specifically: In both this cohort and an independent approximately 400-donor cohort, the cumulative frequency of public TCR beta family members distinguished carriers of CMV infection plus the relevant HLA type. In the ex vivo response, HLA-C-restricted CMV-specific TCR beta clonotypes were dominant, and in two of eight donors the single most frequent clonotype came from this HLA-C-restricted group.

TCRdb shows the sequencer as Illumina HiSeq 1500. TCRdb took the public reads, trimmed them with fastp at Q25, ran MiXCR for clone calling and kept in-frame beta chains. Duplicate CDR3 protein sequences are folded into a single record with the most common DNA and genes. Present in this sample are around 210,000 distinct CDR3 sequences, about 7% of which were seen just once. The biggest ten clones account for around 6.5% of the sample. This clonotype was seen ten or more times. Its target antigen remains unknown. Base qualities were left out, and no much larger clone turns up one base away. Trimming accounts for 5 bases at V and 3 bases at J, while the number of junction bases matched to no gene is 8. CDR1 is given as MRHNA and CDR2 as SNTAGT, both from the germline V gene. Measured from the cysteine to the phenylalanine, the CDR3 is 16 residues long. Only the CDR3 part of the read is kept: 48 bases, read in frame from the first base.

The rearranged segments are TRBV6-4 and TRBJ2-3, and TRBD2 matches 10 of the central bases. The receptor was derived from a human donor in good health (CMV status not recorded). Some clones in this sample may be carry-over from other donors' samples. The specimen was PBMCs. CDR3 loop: CASSSNSGGPTDTQYF. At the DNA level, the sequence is TGTGCCAGCAGTTCCAATAGCGGGGGGCCGACAGATACGCAGTATTTT.